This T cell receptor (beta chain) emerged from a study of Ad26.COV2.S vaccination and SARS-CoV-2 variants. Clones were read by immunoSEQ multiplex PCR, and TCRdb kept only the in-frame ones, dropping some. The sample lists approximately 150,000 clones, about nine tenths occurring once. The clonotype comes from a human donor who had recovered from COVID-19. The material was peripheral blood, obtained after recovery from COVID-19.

CDR3: CAWSPWANGLNTEAFF. The CDR3 DNA sequence: TGTGCCTGGAGTCCATGGGCCAATGGATTGAACACTGAAGCTTTCTTT. The rearrangement links TRBV30 to TRBJ1-1; unclear D gene. The CDR3 contains 16 residues. V was pared by 2 bases and J by 0 bases, with 16 bases between. Germline loops: CDR1 GTSNPN, CDR2 SVGIG (reference sequence).